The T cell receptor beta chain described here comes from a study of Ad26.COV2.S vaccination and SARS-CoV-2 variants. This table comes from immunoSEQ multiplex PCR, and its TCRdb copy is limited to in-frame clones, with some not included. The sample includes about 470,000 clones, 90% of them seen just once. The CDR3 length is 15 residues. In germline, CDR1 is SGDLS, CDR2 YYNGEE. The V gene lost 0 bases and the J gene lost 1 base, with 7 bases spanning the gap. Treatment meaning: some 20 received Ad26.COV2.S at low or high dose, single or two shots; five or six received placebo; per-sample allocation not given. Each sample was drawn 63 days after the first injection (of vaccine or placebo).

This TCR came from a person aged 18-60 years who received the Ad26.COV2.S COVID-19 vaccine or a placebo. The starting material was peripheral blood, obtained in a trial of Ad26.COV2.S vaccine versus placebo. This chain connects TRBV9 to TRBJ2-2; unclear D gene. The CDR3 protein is CASSVDPQNTGELFF. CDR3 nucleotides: TGTGCCAGCAGCGTAGACCCACAGAACACCGGGGAGCTGTTTTTT.